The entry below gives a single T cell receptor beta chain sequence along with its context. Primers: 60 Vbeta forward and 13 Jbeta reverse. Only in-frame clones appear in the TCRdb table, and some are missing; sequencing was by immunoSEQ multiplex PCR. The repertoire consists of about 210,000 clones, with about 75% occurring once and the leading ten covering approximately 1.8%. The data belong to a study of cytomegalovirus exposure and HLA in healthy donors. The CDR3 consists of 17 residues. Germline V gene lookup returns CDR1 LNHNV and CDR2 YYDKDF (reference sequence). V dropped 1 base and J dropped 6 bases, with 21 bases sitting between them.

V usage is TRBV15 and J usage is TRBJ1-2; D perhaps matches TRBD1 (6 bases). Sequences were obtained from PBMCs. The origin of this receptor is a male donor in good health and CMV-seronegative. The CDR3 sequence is CATSRGRDKIFDHGYTF. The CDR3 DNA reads TGTGCCACCAGCAGAGGCCGGGACAAAATTTTTGACCATGGCTACACCTTC.